The entry that follows covers one T cell receptor beta chain sequence. The CDR3 totals 15 residues. The trim removed 5 bases at V and 3 bases at J, leaving 7 bases unmatched. From germline, CDR1 is SGHKS and CDR2 YYEKEE (reference sequence). Repertoires were generated with immunoSEQ multiplex PCR, while TCRdb's copy carries only in-frame clones and drops some. Of under 1,900,000 clones listed, around 98.5% were seen once; the top ten hold 0.36%. This record belongs to a study of shared clonotypes between healthy human individuals. The sample consisted of naive CD4+ T cells sorted from blood. Subset reported: CD45RA+ positively selected. The origin of this receptor is a man aged 30 to 39 in good health. This sequence joins TRBV5-5 and TRBJ2-7; TRBD2 aligns across 11 bases. The DNA of the CDR3 is TGTGCCAGCAGGACGGGACTAGCGGTTGTCTACGAGCAGTACTTC. This encodes CASRTGLAVVYEQYF.